This T cell receptor beta chain emerged from a study of shared clonotypes between healthy human individuals. Turning to the study itself: Three CD4 naive, three CD4 memory, two CD8 naive and one CD8 memory plate were used per donor. Study-level points and caveats: The study's rarefaction showed incomplete sorted-subset sequencing despite large depth. The generation probabilities recorded for non-shared clonotypes fell below those of clonotypes shared by all four donors.

Across several immunoSEQ plates, the genomic DNA of each subset was split evenly. This table comes from immunoSEQ multiplex PCR, and its TCRdb copy is limited to in-frame clones, with some not included. Of roughly 1,500,000 clones listed, around 98% were seen once; the top ten hold 0.4% to 0.55%. Remarks on this clone: As yet, its antigen is unknown.

From germline, CDR1 is SGHAT and CDR2 FQNNGV. The CDR3 is made up of 14 amino acids. With 1 base removed from V and 7 bases from J, the gap between germline ends came to 10 bases. V gene TRBV11-2 combines with J gene TRBJ2-2; D is uncertain. What was sequenced was naive CD4+ T cells sorted from blood. The subset: CD45RA+ positively selected. The TCR was taken from a man in his thirties or forties in good health. CDR3 coding DNA: TGTGCCAGCAGCTTAGTTCAAACGATCGGGGAGCTGTTTTTT. It yields the protein CASSLVQTIGELFF.